This TCR beta chain was profiled in a study of OX40 agonist ivuxolimab in advanced cancers. Study in general: Enrollees could have had prior anti-PD-1, anti-PD-L1 or anti-CTLA-4 therapy, which around 40% had received. General observations from the study: In general, CD8+ T cells held more expanded clones than CD4+ did, on average. The 0.1-3.0 mg/kg partial responders had among the lowest clonal expansion.

In regard to this clone: The antigen is undetermined.

The CDR3 covers 13 residues. From germline, CDR1 is SEHNR and CDR2 FQNEAQ (reference sequence). The V end lost 5 bases, the J end lost 10 bases, and 12 bases lay between the germline ends. TCRdb's copy holds only in-frame clones and misses some; the assay was immunoSEQ multiplex PCR. The sample records tens of thousands of clones, roughly 85% being singletons. Peripheral blood came from all dose cohorts at three timepoints. The sequences come from CD4+ or CD8+ T cells sorted from blood, collected in a trial of the OX40 agonist ivuxolimab. This sequence joins TRBV7-9 and TRBJ1-6; unclear D gene. This TCR was sampled from an adult with an advanced solid tumor such as melanoma, head and neck, liver or kidney cancer. The CDR3 nucleotides read TGTGCCAGCAGCCGCGAAGGAGGGTCACCCCTCCACTTT. Protein sequence: CASSREGGSPLHF.